This T cell receptor (beta chain) was captured by sequencing in a study of monozygotic twins with inflammatory bowel disease. TCRdb re-called the 5' RACE reads and gives one entry per CDR3 protein, without DNA. The sample table includes about 300,000 distinct CDR3 sequences. In germline, CDR1 is SGHRS, CDR2 YFSETQ. There are 15 residues in the CDR3. The gene calls are TRBV5-1 and TRBJ2-7; lacking DNA, the TRBD1 call made by TCRdb goes unchecked. Source material: blood. This receptor was obtained from a human donor with ulcerative colitis or Crohn's disease, or a healthy co-twin of an affected twin (not recorded which). CDR3 residues: CASSPPGRGNYEQYF. The full variable domain, completed using reference TRBV5-1 and TRBJ2-7, is KAGVTQTPRYLIKTRGQQVTLSCSPISGHRSVSWYQQTPGQGLQFLFEYFSETQRNKGNFPGRFSGRQFSNSRSEMNVSTLELGDSALYLCASSPPGRGNYEQYFGPGTRLTVT.